The 6 T cell receptor beta chains below were found in one sample sequenced in a study of neurological immune-mediated disorders. TCRdb fed the 5' RACE reads into MiXCR, producing one record per CDR3 protein. This sample has 50,000 to 60,000 distinct CDR3 sequences, with 3% to 4% found just once. The material sequenced was CD4+ T cells from blood. The source is a woman aged 40 to 49 with multiple sclerosis.

This clonotype was picked up many times. The V gene is TRBV5-1, the J gene TRBJ2-5, with TRBD2 identical over 10 bases. Per the germline V gene, CDR1 is SGHRS and CDR2 is YFSETQ. The CDR3 totals 16 residues. V shed 4 bases and J 5 bases; nucleotides not matched to a gene: 11. The CDR3 region has the DNA TGCGCCAGCAGCCCGGAGACGCTAGCGGGGGCCGAGACCCAGTACTTC. Its protein product is CASSPETLAGAETQYF.

Many counts were recorded for this clonotype. The chain carries TRBV3-1 and TRBJ2-7; D is unresolved. CDR1 is LGHDT and CDR2 is YNNKEL in the germline V gene (reference sequence). The V end lost 6 bases, the J end lost 2 bases, and 8 bases lay between the germline ends. The CDR3 is 12 amino acids. Here the CDR3 DNA reads TGTGCCAGCAGTCATCGGGCCTACGAGCAGTACTTC. Its protein is CASSHRAYEQYF.

This clonotype was detected many times. J is TRBJ1-2 and V is TRBV5-1; 7 nucleotides match TRBD1. Trimming at V came to 4 bases and at J to 6 bases, leaving 9 bases not matched to a gene. In germline, CDR1 is SGHRS, CDR2 YFSETQ. This CDR3 region has 14 residues. The CDR3 sequence is CASSNDRARDGYTF. The CDR3 DNA reads as TGCGCCAGCAGCAACGACAGGGCCAGGGATGGCTACACCTTC.

This clonotype was observed at least ten times. The rearrangement uses TRBV7-6 and TRBJ2-3; D is uncertain. CDR3 size: 12 residues. The germline V gene encodes CDR1 SGHVS and CDR2 FNYEAQ. Trimming shortened V by 2 bases and J by 5 bases, and 5 bases separated the two germline ends. CDR3 loop: CASSLLIDTQYF. The CDR3 region has the DNA TGTGCCAGCAGCTTACTCATAGATACGCAGTATTTT.

The sample holds many counts of this clonotype. V is TRBV5-6 and J is TRBJ1-5; TRBD1 might be the D (5 bases). Trimming shortened V by 4 bases and J by 3 bases, and 8 bases separated the two germline ends. Germline V lookup: CDR1 SGHDT, CDR2 YYEEEE. This CDR3 has 13 residues. In DNA, the CDR3 is TGTGCCAGCAGCCGAGGGACCAATCAGCCCCAGCATTTT. Translated, it gives CASSRGTNQPQHF.

As for this clonotype: One base away lies a much larger clone, so this may be a sequencing read error. This chain connects TRBV11-3 to TRBJ2-2; tentative D call: TRBD1 (6 bases). V was shortened by 6 bases and J by 9 bases, with 17 bases between the two germline ends. The CDR3 is made up of 14 amino acids. Germline loops: CDR1 SGHNT, CDR2 YENEEA. The chain's CDR3 is CASRRTTGTRELFF. The DNA of the CDR3 is TGTGCCAGCAGACGTACTACAGGGACCAGGGAGCTGTTTTTT.